These 10 T cell receptor beta chains were sequenced from one sample in a study of cytomegalovirus exposure and HLA in healthy donors. It was with 60 Vbeta and 13 Jbeta primers that the PCR ran. Method: immunoSEQ multiplex PCR; TCRdb's copy keeps in-frame clones and lacks some. The sample lists some 160,000 clones, 86% seen once, with about 2.1% in the top ten. The sequenced material came from PBMCs. These receptors were obtained from a woman under 30 in good health and CMV-seronegative.

In its sample, this clone was seen once. The genes are TRBV27 and TRBJ2-7, with D perhaps matching TRBD2 (5 bases). CDR3 length equals 13 residues. V lost 2 bases, J lost 2 bases, and 7 bases lay in between. Germline loops: CDR1 MNHEY, CDR2 SMNVEV (reference sequence). The CDR3 DNA sequence: TGTGCCAGCAGTTTAGGACTCGCCTACGAGCAGTACTTC. This gives the protein CASSLGLAYEQYF.

The J gene is TRBJ1-2, the V gene TRBV19; D not certain. Per the germline V gene, CDR1 is LNHDA and CDR2 is SQIVND (reference sequence). The V end was cut by 7 bases, the J end by 6 bases, with 12 bases between. CDR3 length equals 12 residues. The CDR3 region is CASTRGWNGYTF. The CDR3 coding sequence is TGTGCCAGTACGCGGGGATGGAATGGCTACACCTTC.

This chain connects TRBV5-4 to TRBJ2-3; 7 positions agree with TRBD1. CDR1 is SGHNT and CDR2 is YYREEE in the germline V gene (reference sequence). J lost 4 bases, V lost 3 bases, and 5 bases had no gene match. This CDR3 comprises 14 residues. CDR3 loop: CASSSPGQSDTQYF. DNA for the CDR3: TGTGCCAGCAGCTCCCCGGGACAGTCAGATACGCAGTATTTT.

The chain carries TRBV7-8 and TRBJ1-1; 7 bases match TRBD1. J was trimmed by 1 base and V by 5 bases; bases with no gene match: 4. The CDR3 is 14 residues long. Germline V gene lookup returns CDR1 SGHVS and CDR2 FQNEAQ. The CDR3 sequence is CASSPQGGNTEAFF. In DNA, the CDR3 is TGTGCCAGCAGCCCGCAGGGGGGGAACACTGAAGCTTTCTTT.

The rearrangement joins TRBV5-1 to TRBJ1-4; tentative D call: TRBD1 (6 bases). V was trimmed by 1 base and J by 8 bases, leaving 9 bases between them. This CDR3 contains 13 residues. Germline V gene sequence: CDR1 SGHRS, CDR2 YFSETQ. CDR3 protein: CASSLTGPEKLFF. The CDR3 nucleotides are TGCGCCAGCAGCTTGACAGGGCCAGAAAAACTGTTTTTT.

The chain's CDR3 is CASSLAGSGVGEYF. The CDR3 DNA follows: TGCGCCAGCAGCTTAGCAGGTTCGGGGGTGGGAGAATACTTC. The J gene is TRBJ2-7, the V gene TRBV5-1; D perhaps matches TRBD2 (6 bases). The CDR3 is 14 amino acids. Germline V lookup: CDR1 SGHRS, CDR2 YFSETQ. V was pared by 2 bases and J by 13 bases, with 22 bases between.

This sequence joins TRBV27 and TRBJ2-3, with 11 bases that match TRBD2. V dropped 3 bases and J dropped 2; count of bases not matched to a gene: 4. The CDR3 extends over 16 amino acids. Germline V gene sequence: CDR1 MNHEY, CDR2 SMNVEV (reference sequence). The CDR3 sequence: CASSLVTSGATDTQYF. The CDR3 bases are TGTGCCAGCAGTTTGGTGACTAGCGGGGCCACAGATACGCAGTATTTT.

The chain is built from TRBV5-4 and TRBJ2-7; the match to TRBD2 covers 8 bases. After removal of 0 bases from V and 3 bases from J, the junction contained 5 bases not matched to a gene. There are 15 residues in the CDR3. CDR1 is SGHNT and CDR2 is YYREEE in the germline V gene (reference sequence). CDR3 protein: CASSLGGSGVYEQYF. As DNA, the CDR3 is TGTGCCAGCAGCTTGGGCGGTAGCGGGGTCTACGAGCAGTACTTC.

This chain links TRBV5-8 with TRBJ2-1; the match to TRBD2 covers 7 bases. Germline CDR1 is SGHTS and CDR2 is YDEGEE. V was pared by 1 base and J by 9 bases, with 16 bases of the junction left unmatched. The CDR3 runs to 17 residues. The chain's CDR3 is CASSLFWDPGGGGEQFF. The DNA for the CDR3 is TGTGCCAGCAGCTTGTTTTGGGACCCGGGTGGCGGGGGTGAGCAGTTCTTC.

The chain joins TRBV19 to TRBJ1-5; 8 nucleotides line up with TRBD1. With V trimmed by 5 bases and J by 3 bases, 15 bases remained unmatched. This CDR3 spans 18 amino acids. The V gene's germline CDR1 is LNHDA and CDR2 SQIVND (reference sequence). CDR3 amino acids: CASSFHPTGTGFNQPQHF. The CDR3 nucleotides are TGTGCCAGTAGTTTCCACCCTACCGGGACAGGTTTCAATCAGCCCCAGCATTTT.